This TCR beta chain came from a study of breast tumors, draining lymph nodes, adjacent tissues. Study conclusions and caveats: Tumors had less TCR diversity than lymph nodes, more than nontumor tissue.

Samples came from axillary lymph nodes draining the breast cancer. This CDR3 is built from 12 residues. V was pared by 4 bases and J by 11 bases, with 12 bases between. Germline lookup yields CDR1 SGHVS and CDR2 FNYEAQ. With respect to this clonotype: Antigen: not known.

TCRdb re-analysed the multiplex PCR reads in MiXCR, keeping a single row per CDR3 protein. The sample carries about 200,000 distinct CDR3 sequences, around a third recorded once. The TCR originated in a female donor with breast cancer. Some clones in this sample may be carry-over from other donors' samples. The chain links TRBV7-6 to TRBJ1-5; D gene unclear. The sequenced sample consisted of axillary lymph node tissue. The CDR3 nucleotides read TGTGCCAGCAGCTCTCTTTACAAGACCCAGCATTTT. Encoded protein: CASSSLYKTQHF.